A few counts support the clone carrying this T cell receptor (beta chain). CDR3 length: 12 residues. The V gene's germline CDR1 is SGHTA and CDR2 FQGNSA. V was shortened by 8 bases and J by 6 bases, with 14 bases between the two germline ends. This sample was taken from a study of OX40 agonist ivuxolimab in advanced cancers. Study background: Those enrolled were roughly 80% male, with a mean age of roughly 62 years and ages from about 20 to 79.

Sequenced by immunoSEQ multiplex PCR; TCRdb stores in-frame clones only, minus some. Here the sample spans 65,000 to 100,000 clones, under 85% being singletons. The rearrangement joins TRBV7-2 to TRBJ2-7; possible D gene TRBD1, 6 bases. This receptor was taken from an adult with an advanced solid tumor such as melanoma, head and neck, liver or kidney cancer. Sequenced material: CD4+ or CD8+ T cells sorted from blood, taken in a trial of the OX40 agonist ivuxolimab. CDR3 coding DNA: TGTGCCAGCCGAAACAGGGCTGGCGAGCAGTACTTC. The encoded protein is CASRNRAGEQYF.